This TCR beta chain appears in the sequencing data of a study of cytomegalovirus exposure and HLA in healthy donors. Findings and limits, study-wide: With DRB1 most and HLA-C fewest, TCR association rates differed between HLA loci in a later analysis. The authors listed 150 to 200 TCR beta chains as cytomegalovirus-associated. Several top significant clusters appeared, in a later analysis, to be linked to common viral pathogens.

The PCR used 60 Vbeta and 13 Jbeta primers. Original data processing: In a later analysis, the count reached tens of millions of unique TCR beta chains, with 8.5 million to 14 million shared. The data were produced by immunoSEQ multiplex PCR, yet TCRdb's version contains in-frame clones alone and is incomplete. V and J calls and clone size are as listed in that table; D and trimming were resolved from the DNA. The sample includes fewer than 350,000 clones, roughly 90% of them seen just once. V gave up 3 bases and J gave up 3 bases; unmatched junction bases: 6. Per the germline V gene, CDR1 is GTSNPN and CDR2 is SVGIG (reference sequence). The CDR3 sequence is 14 residues long. A note on this clone: Antigen specificity is unknown.

The rearrangement links TRBV30 to TRBJ2-3; 7 bases are shared with TRBD2. This receptor was taken from a woman aged 18-35 years in good health and CMV-seronegative. The sample taken for sequencing was PBMCs. The CDR3 DNA sequence: TGTGCCTGGAGAAAAGGTAGCGGGACAGATACGCAGTATTTT. Its protein product is CAWRKGSGTDTQYF.